This record covers a single T cell receptor beta chain. The repertoire was sequenced with immunoSEQ multiplex PCR; TCRdb's copy has only in-frame clones and lacks some. The data hold nearly 95,000 clones, with approximately 95% observed a single time. This record belongs to a study of technical replicates of blood from several donors. The CDR3 totals 17 residues. From germline, CDR1 is LGHNA and CDR2 YSLEER. V shed 4 bases, J shed 5 bases, and the junction held 16 bases outside the gene matches. The V gene is TRBV4-3, the J gene TRBJ2-5; 7 bases are shared with TRBD1. The TCR sequence derives from a human donor in good health. Sequences were obtained from T cells isolated from PBMCs. The CDR3 coding sequence is TGCGCCAGCAGCCCTTTCCTTTTGACAGGGTCCGGGGAGACCCAGTACTTC. Its protein is CASSPFLLTGSGETQYF.